These 9 T cell receptor beta chains were all obtained from the same sample, sequenced in a study of T cells in Graves' hyperthyroidism and ophthalmopathy. From RNA transcripts, TCR beta CDR3 regions were amplified. A first-round RT-PCR of the TCR CDR3 used the HTBI primer set. MiXCR, run by TCRdb on the multiplex PCR reads, gives a single entry per CDR3 protein. This table has fewer than 600,000 distinct CDR3 sequences, around 14% appearing once. Sequenced input: blood. These receptors came from a woman younger than 30 with Graves' hyperthyroidism.

The rearrangement links TRBV18 to TRBJ1-2; D unclear. CDR1 and CDR2 (germline): KGHSH, LQKENI. Trimming removed 4 bases at V and 3 bases at J, with 18 bases between. This CDR3 region has 16 residues. The CDR3 loop is CASSRDPAAVYYGYTF. CDR3 sequence (DNA): TGTGCCAGCTCACGGGATCCAGCCGCTGTGTACTATGGCTACACCTTC. The whole variable domain, remainder taken from reference TRBV18 and TRBJ1-2, is NAGVMQNPRHLVRRRGQEARLRCSPMKGHSHVYWYRQLPEEGLKFMVYLQKENIIDESGMPKERFSAEFPKEGPSILRIQQVVRGDSAAYFCASSRDPAAVYYGYTFGSGTRLTVV.

In this sample, this clonotype turned up many times. CDR3 amino acids: CASSQSTSGTEQFF. In nucleotides, the CDR3 is TGTGCCAGCAGCCAATCGACTAGCGGGACTGAGCAGTTCTTC. The chain carries TRBV3-1 and TRBJ2-1; 11 bases line up with TRBD2. V was pared by 2 bases and J by 9 bases, with 3 bases of the junction left unmatched. Germline values: CDR1 LGHDT, CDR2 YNNKEL (reference sequence). This CDR3 is built from 14 residues.

This clonotype was seen at least ten times. As DNA, the CDR3 is TGTGCCAGCTCACCACTCTCCCTCTCAGAGACCCAGTACTTC. This codes for CASSPLSLSETQYF. The chain employs TRBV18 and TRBJ2-5; no clear D. The V gene lost 1 base and the J gene lost 4 bases, with 10 bases spanning the gap. The length of the CDR3 is 14 residues. Germline V gives CDR1 KGHSH, CDR2 LQKENI.

The chain couples TRBV6-1 to TRBJ1-2; D remains unclear. Per the germline V gene, CDR1 is MNHNS and CDR2 is SASEGT. The CDR3 is 13 residues long. Trimming cost V 1 base and J 3 bases, with 6 bases left between them. This chain's CDR3 is CASSEGSYYGYTF. CDR3 DNA: TGTGCCAGCAGTGAAGGCAGTTACTATGGCTACACCTTC.

This clonotype was counted at least ten times. The chain employs TRBV6-1 and TRBJ1-5, with D perhaps matching TRBD1 (5 bases). CDR1 is MNHNS, CDR2 SASEGT, per germline. The CDR3 totals 14 residues. V was trimmed by 3 bases and J by 3 bases, leaving 9 bases between them. The CDR3 nucleotides read TGTGCCAGCAGTGATCGGGGGTACAATCAGCCCCAGCATTTT. Translation gives CASSDRGYNQPQHF.

This clonotype was detected only a few times. J is TRBJ2-2 and V is TRBV19; D is possibly TRBD2 (5 bases). V shed 6 bases and J shed 8 bases, with 13 bases lying between them. The CDR3 contains 13 residues. The V gene's germline CDR1 is LNHDA and CDR2 SQIVND (reference sequence). The CDR3 sequence is CASRPGSEGELFF. The DNA of the CDR3 is TGTGCCAGTAGGCCGGGATCCGAGGGGGAGCTGTTTTTT.

This clonotype was seen a few times. This sequence joins TRBV30 and TRBJ1-2, with TRBD1 as a possible D gene (5 bases). Germline V gives CDR1 GTSNPN, CDR2 SVGIG (reference sequence). V gave up 1 base and J gave up 8 bases, with 17 bases separating them. The CDR3 spans 14 residues. In DNA, the CDR3 is TGTGCCTGGAGTGCAACAGGTTTCCAGAGGGGCTACACCTTC. It encodes CAWSATGFQRGYTF.

This clonotype was counted at least ten times. V gene TRBV29-1 combines with J gene TRBJ2-7; D call uncertain. This CDR3 comprises 14 residues. Germline V gene lookup returns CDR1 SQVTM and CDR2 ANQGSEA. V gave up 1 base and J gave up 6 bases, with 16 bases separating them. CDR3 residues: CSVEVHGGSAEQYF. In nucleotides, the CDR3 is TGCAGCGTTGAAGTTCATGGCGGATCGGCCGAGCAGTACTTC.

This rearrangement joins TRBV5-5 to TRBJ2-3; the match to TRBD1 covers 11 bases. The V gene end was trimmed by 4 bases and the J gene end by 8 bases; junction bases not matched to a gene: 15. The CDR3 totals 17 residues. CDR1 is SGHKS, CDR2 YYEKEE, per germline (reference sequence). The CDR3 bases are TGTGCCAGCAGCCAAAGAACCGGGACAGGGGGAAGCGGTACGCAGTATTTT. Its translation: CASSQRTGTGGSGTQYF.